In its sample, the clone carrying this T cell receptor (beta chain) was seen a few times. The antigen is not known. The data were taken from a study of shared clonotypes between healthy human individuals. General observations from the study: Sampling covered blood only; tissue repertoires likely differ. Clonotypes not shared had lower generation probabilities than those common to all four donors.

Study donors comprised healthy, HIV-negative adults devoid of recent acute infection or vaccination. Data came from immunoSEQ multiplex PCR; TCRdb stores just in-frame clones and leaves some out. This sample has about 600,000 clones, with less than 98% found just once. Germline CDR1 and CDR2: LNHDA and SQIVND (reference sequence). The CDR3 has 12 amino acids. V shed 6 bases and J shed 3 bases, with 6 bases lying between them. Material: naive CD4+ T cells sorted from blood. Specified subset: CD45RA+ positively selected. The chain uses TRBV19 and TRBJ1-5, with D unclear. This clonotype was sampled from a woman aged 25 to 45 in good health. The CDR3 is CASRVYNQPQHF. The CDR3 DNA is TGTGCCAGTAGAGTGTACAATCAGCCCCAGCATTTT.